This TCR beta chain was documented in a study of radiotherapy plus CTLA-4 blockade in lung cancer (dated by TCRdb to between 2017 and 2018). Describing the broader study: Among enrolled patients, approximately 18% had an objective response and 30% to 35% reached disease control. Paper-wide results and their limitations: Early dynamic changes in blood T cell clones, together with increased serum interferon-beta after radiation, were reported as the strongest predictors of response. After treatment with radiotherapy and ipilimumab, TCR clones that originated in tumors expanded in peripheral blood.

From cysteine to phenylalanine, the CDR3 is 17 amino acids long. This entry keeps only the CDR3 DNA: 51 bases, framed from base 1. Germline trimming: 0 bases from V, 4 bases from J; junction bases outside gene matches: 11. Taken from the germline V gene, the CDR1 and CDR2 loops are KGHSH and LQKENI. The library was obtained by the immunoSEQ multiplex PCR assay. As stored in TCRdb, this immuneACCESS dataset retains in-frame rearrangements with V and J assigned. A fraction of the clones does not appear; measured against another copy, unresolved V genes explain less than half of the discrepancy, and the remainder lacks a known reason. The sample table holds some 40,000 clones, of which roughly 79% were seen once. The ten biggest clones cover more than 20% of the sample. About this clone: The specificity of this receptor is unknown. No quality values exist for individual bases; no much larger clone is one base distant.

The study evaluated CTLA-4 blockade (ipilimumab) given together with focal radiation therapy in patients who had chemo-refractory metastatic non-small-cell lung cancer. Sequenced material: peripheral blood, taken from a patient treated with radiotherapy plus ipilimumab. The rearranged segments are TRBV18 and TRBJ2-5; TRBD1 matches 7 bases in the middle. The receptor comes from a human donor with non-small cell lung cancer that progressed on radiotherapy plus ipilimumab. Read as DNA, the sequence is TGTGCCAGCTCACCACCGCTGACCCTCGGGACAGCAGAGACCCAGTACTTC. It translates as CASSPPLTLGTAETQYF.